This passage covers 20 T cell receptor beta chains from one sample sequenced in a study of T cell changes during pregnancy in multiple sclerosis. Only in-frame clones appear in the TCRdb table, and some are missing; sequencing was by immunoSEQ multiplex PCR. The sample includes about 40,000 clones, 75% to 95% of them seen just once. The sample here was CD4+ T cells from peripheral blood mononuclear cells, taken in the third trimester of pregnancy. Source of these receptors: a female donor with multiple sclerosis, enrolled in a pregnancy study.

The chain carries TRBV7-8 and TRBJ1-2; D unresolved. This CDR3 spans 15 amino acids. Germline V lookup: CDR1 SGHVS, CDR2 FQNEAQ. Trimming removed 1 base at V and 2 bases at J, with 11 bases between. CDR3: CASSLEGRPNYGYTF. The CDR3 DNA reads TGTGCCAGCAGCTTAGAAGGCAGGCCCAACTATGGCTACACCTTC.

The chain couples TRBV5-1 to TRBJ2-5, with D possibly matching TRBD1 (5 bases). Germline V gene lookup returns CDR1 SGHRS and CDR2 YFSETQ. The CDR3 length is 15 residues. The V and J ends lost 5 bases and 2 bases respectively, with 16 bases between them. The DNA for the CDR3 is TGCGCCAGCAGTGGGGCAGGTCCGTTGCAAGAGACCCAGTACTTC. This translates into CASSGAGPLQETQYF.

This clone was found a few times. V is TRBV10-2 and J is TRBJ2-1; 8 nucleotides agree with TRBD2. The CDR3 sequence is 18 residues long. V shed 3 bases and J 7 bases; nucleotides not matched to a gene: 17. Germline V gives CDR1 WSHSY, CDR2 SAAADI. The CDR3 protein is CASSDPSGRRAGMNEQFF. The CDR3 DNA reads TGCGCCAGCAGTGATCCAAGCGGGAGACGGGCGGGAATGAATGAGCAGTTCTTC.

In DNA form, the CDR3 reads TGTGCCAGTAGTCCCCGGGGGGGAGGAGCCTACAATGAGCAGTTCTTC. Its protein product is CASSPRGGGAYNEQFF. The chain combines TRBV19 with TRBJ2-1; 8 bases are shared with TRBD2. There are 16 residues in the CDR3. Germline V gene sequence: CDR1 LNHDA, CDR2 SQIVND (reference sequence). J was trimmed by 2 bases and V by 5 bases; bases with no gene match: 8.

The chain recombines TRBV4-2 with TRBJ2-3, with 9 bases that match TRBD2. The trim removed 4 bases at V and 4 bases at J, leaving 9 bases unmatched. Germline V gene sequence: CDR1 LGHNA, CDR2 YNFKEQ. This CDR3 contains 16 residues. The CDR3 here is CASSPLAGEMADTQYF. CDR3 bases: TGTGCCAGCAGCCCATTAGCGGGAGAAATGGCAGATACGCAGTATTTT.

J is TRBJ2-5 and V is TRBV4-3; TRBD2 aligns across 7 bases. The V gene's germline CDR1 is LGHNA and CDR2 YSLEER. Losses at the gene ends were 4 bases for V and 5 bases for J; bases not matched to a gene: 10. The CDR3 covers 15 residues. The CDR3 DNA is TGCGCCAGCAGCCGACTCGGGGGGATTGGGGAGACCCAGTACTTC. It yields the protein CASSRLGGIGETQYF.

The chain employs TRBV11-2 and TRBJ1-1; 8 bases fit TRBD1. V gave up 3 bases and J gave up 10 bases; unmatched junction bases: 4. The CDR3 has 12 amino acids. CDR1 is SGHAT and CDR2 is FQNNGV in the germline V gene. In DNA form, the CDR3 reads TGTGCCAGCAGCTTGGACAGGGTTTCAGCTTTCTTT. Protein: CASSLDRVSAFF.

The V call is TRBV5-1, the J call TRBJ1-2; no reliable D call. Between the trimmed V and J ends, which lost 4 bases and 4 bases, there was a span of 11 bases. The length of the CDR3 is 13 residues. The V gene's germline CDR1 is SGHRS and CDR2 YFSETQ. The CDR3 region is CASSLRDSYGYTF. Written as DNA, the CDR3 is TGCGCCAGCAGCCTCCGGGATTCCTATGGCTACACCTTC.

The chain is built from TRBV21-1 and TRBJ1-1. TRBV21-1 is annotated as a pseudogene. The CDR3 is 18 amino acids. CDR3 DNA: TGTGCCAGCAGCCCAAGCGTCGGCTCTCGTCCCATGAACACTGAAGCTTTCTTT. Its protein is CASSPSVGSRPMNTEAFF.

A few counts support this clone. This rearrangement joins TRBV15 to TRBJ2-5, with D tentatively TRBD2 (6 bases). The CDR3 contains 16 residues. In germline, CDR1 is LNHNV, CDR2 YYDKDF (reference sequence). The ends were cut back, 1 base at V and 5 bases at J, with 17 bases in the middle. The CDR3 loop reads CATSRARGGDFETQYF. The CDR3 DNA sequence: TGTGCCACCAGCAGAGCGCGGGGTGGGGATTTCGAGACCCAGTACTTC.

V is TRBV4-1 and J is TRBJ2-7; 10 bases are a match to TRBD1. Germline V gene data show CDR1 as MGHRA and CDR2 as YSYEKL. The V gene end was trimmed by 0 bases and the J gene end by 7 bases; junction bases not matched to a gene: 9. CDR3 length: 16 residues. The CDR3 reads CASSQDRTGGLKEQYF. Here the CDR3 DNA reads TGCGCCAGCAGCCAAGATAGGACAGGGGGTTTGAAAGAGCAGTACTTC.

This clone was counted between two and nine times. This chain uses TRBV29-1 with TRBJ2-2; TRBD1 might be the D (6 bases). CDR1 is SQVTM and CDR2 is ANQGSEA in the germline V gene. The CDR3 contains 13 residues. Trimming removed 4 bases from V and 5 bases from J, with 11 bases in between. CDR3 region: CSVGAGVTGELFF. The CDR3, as DNA: TGCAGCGTTGGGGCAGGGGTAACCGGGGAGCTGTTTTTT.

V is TRBV9 and J is TRBJ2-3; D is possibly TRBD1 (7 bases). Trimming took 0 bases from V and 0 from J, leaving 11 bases between them. The CDR3 has 16 amino acids. CDR1 and CDR2 from the germline V gene are SGDLS and YYNGEE. CDR3 sequence: CASSVVQGGSTDTQYF. The CDR3 region has the DNA TGTGCCAGCAGCGTAGTTCAGGGGGGAAGCACAGATACGCAGTATTTT.

The V and J genes are TRBV6-6 and TRBJ1-2; D call uncertain. CDR1 and CDR2 from the germline V gene are MNHNY and SVGAGI (reference sequence). The CDR3 has 12 residues. Between the trimmed V and J ends, which lost 6 bases and 6 bases, there was a span of 11 bases. The CDR3 spells CASSLTPDGYTF. The CDR3 nucleotides are TGTGCCAGCAGCTTGACTCCGGATGGCTACACCTTC.

The V gene is TRBV18, the J gene TRBJ2-5; 8 bases map to TRBD2. The germline V gene has CDR1 KGHSH and CDR2 LQKENI. With 6 bases clipped from V and 5 bases from J, the junction kept 8 bases outside the gene matches. This CDR3 spans 14 amino acids. The CDR3 DNA reads TGTGCCAGCTCCCCGGGAGCGGGGGCGGAGACCCAGTACTTC. As protein: CASSPGAGAETQYF.

The genes are TRBV19 and TRBJ1-2; 9 bases align to TRBD1. Germline-derived CDR1 and CDR2 are LNHDA and SQIVND (reference sequence). V was clipped by 6 bases and J by 5 bases; unmatched bases: 7. This CDR3 has 14 residues. In nucleotides, the CDR3 is TGTGCCAGTAGCAAGGACAGGGGTCAATATGGCTACACCTTC. This codes for CASSKDRGQYGYTF.

V is TRBV30 and J is TRBJ2-1, with D perhaps TRBD2 (6 bases). The germline gives CDR1 GTSNPN, CDR2 SVGIG (reference sequence). V lost 1 base and J lost 9, with 13 bases in between. The CDR3 spans 13 residues. The CDR3 loop is CAWSERGIGEQFF. The CDR3 region has the DNA TGTGCCTGGAGTGAACGGGGGATCGGTGAGCAGTTCTTC.

The CDR3 loop is CASSLLGRDKNTEAFF. Here the CDR3 DNA reads TGTGCCAGCAGCTTGTTGGGCCGGGACAAGAACACTGAAGCTTTCTTT. The genes are TRBV5-4 and TRBJ1-1; possible D gene TRBD1, 6 bases. Trimming removed 1 base at V and 1 base at J, with 14 bases between. CDR1 SGHNT and CDR2 YYREEE come from the germline V gene (reference sequence). This CDR3 has 16 residues.

The J gene is TRBJ2-4, the V gene TRBV18, with 7 bases lining up with TRBD1. V dropped 5 bases and J dropped 4; count of bases not matched to a gene: 11. The length of the CDR3 is 16 residues. CDR1 and CDR2 (germline): KGHSH, LQKENI. The CDR3 reads CASSGWGTELKNIQYF. Here the CDR3 DNA reads TGTGCCAGCTCAGGGTGGGGGACAGAGCTGAAAAACATTCAGTACTTC.

The CDR3 loop reads CASSYTGTGLYEQYF. The CDR3, as DNA: TGTGCCAGCAGCTACACCGGGACAGGGCTCTACGAGCAGTACTTC. The chain recombines TRBV7-9 with TRBJ2-7, with TRBD1 matching over 9 bases. This CDR3 has 15 amino acids. Germline trimming cut 4 bases from V and 3 bases from J; bases unmatched to any gene: 7. Germline loops: CDR1 SEHNR, CDR2 FQNEAQ (reference sequence).